Below, 25 T cell receptor beta chains from the same sample are listed, as sequenced in a study of T cell responses to AZD1222 COVID-19 vaccine. The method was immunoSEQ multiplex PCR; TCRdb's version includes in-frame clones alone and lacks a portion of them. The sample holds about 150,000 clones, over 75% seen once. The sequencing here drew on peripheral blood, taken on day 0 of AZD1222 vaccination. Receptor source: an adult in good health.

This chain links TRBV30 with TRBJ1-2; D may be TRBD1 (6 bases). This CDR3 has 12 residues. Trimming shortened V by 7 bases and J by 0 bases, and 9 bases separated the two germline ends. The germline CDR1 and CDR2 sequences are GTSNPN and SVGIG (reference sequence). Here the CDR3 reads CAFRGSNYGYTF. DNA for the CDR3: TGTGCCTTCAGGGGATCTAACTATGGCTACACCTTC.

This chain uses TRBV6-5 with TRBJ2-7; D unresolved. This CDR3 is built from 12 residues. CDR1 is MNHEY, CDR2 SVGAGI, per germline. V was trimmed by 2 bases and J by 3 bases, leaving 5 bases between them. The CDR3 sequence is CASSYKGYEQYF. In nucleotides, the CDR3 is TGTGCCAGCAGTTACAAAGGCTACGAGCAGTACTTC.

The V gene is TRBV10-3, the J gene TRBJ2-1; D is ambiguous. There are 11 residues in the CDR3. CDR1 and CDR2 from the germline V gene are ENHRY and SYGVKD. V lost 3 bases, J lost 8 bases, and 5 bases lay in between. The CDR3 reads CAISDSHEQFF. CDR3 in DNA: TGTGCCATCAGTGATTCCCATGAGCAGTTCTTC.

This clone came up once. The chain uses TRBV6-5 and TRBJ1-6, with D unclear. The germline V gene encodes CDR1 MNHEY and CDR2 SVGAGI. The CDR3 contains 15 residues. V lost 7 bases and J lost 5, with 15 bases in between. The CDR3 DNA follows: TGTGCCAGCAAATTATTCTGGGGAGATAATTCACCCCTCCACTTT. Translated, it gives CASKLFWGDNSPLHF.

This clone has only one observation. The chain has TRBV5-1 and TRBJ1-1; the D is unclear. Trimming took off 1 base at V and 4 bases at J, with 14 bases between the two ends. CDR1 is SGHRS and CDR2 is YFSETQ in the germline V gene. The CDR3 is 15 residues long. The CDR3 DNA reads TGCGCCAGCAGCTTGACCTGGGGTGGAAGCACTGAAGCTTTCTTT. Residues: CASSLTWGGSTEAFF.

The chain recombines TRBV18 with TRBJ1-3; maybe TRBD1 (6 bases). The germline CDR1 and CDR2 sequences are KGHSH and LQKENI. The CDR3 spans 20 residues. Trimming stripped 3 bases from V and 0 bases from J, with 24 bases between. CDR3 nucleotides: TGTGCCAGCTCACCCAAACAGGGATTTATCAAAACCCTCTCTGGAAACACCATATATTTT. Translation gives CASSPKQGFIKTLSGNTIYF.

The rearrangement joins TRBV6-2 or TRBV6-3 to TRBJ1-2; 8 positions agree with TRBD1. V was clipped by 0 bases and J by 6 bases; unmatched bases: 3. Germline V CDR1 and CDR2: MNHEY, SVGEGT. The CDR3 is 14 amino acids. The CDR3 DNA reads as TGTGCCAGCAGTTACTCACAGGGGGTCGATGGCTACACCTTC. As protein: CASSYSQGVDGYTF.

The chain recombines TRBV9 with TRBJ2-3; 10 nucleotides align to TRBD2. After removal of 2 bases from V and 4 bases from J, the junction contained 10 bases not matched to a gene. In germline, CDR1 is SGDLS, CDR2 YYNGEE. The CDR3 is 17 amino acids. In DNA form, the CDR3 reads TGTGCCAGCAGCGTCTCCCCCCGGACTAGCGGCCCAGATACGCAGTATTTT. Residues: CASSVSPRTSGPDTQYF.

In its sample, this clone was seen once. The V gene is TRBV7-3, the J gene TRBJ2-6; TRBD2 is a possible D gene (5 bases). CDR1 and CDR2 (germline): SGHTA, FQGTGA. Trimming removed 4 bases at V and 0 bases at J, with 16 bases between. The CDR3 has 18 residues. CDR3 in amino acids: CASSSQNPGYSGANVLTF. Here the CDR3 DNA reads TGTGCCAGCAGCTCACAAAACCCGGGGTACTCTGGGGCCAACGTCCTGACTTTC.

V is TRBV4-3 and J is TRBJ1-1; 8 nucleotides match TRBD1. Germline CDR1 and CDR2: LGHNA and YSLEER. The J segment lost 1 base and the V segment lost 4 bases, leaving 8 bases of the junction unmatched. The CDR3 loop spans 16 amino acids. CDR3 bases: TGCGCCAGCAGCCCCGACAGGGGATTGGGGAACACTGAAGCTTTCTTT. Protein product: CASSPDRGLGNTEAFF.

This clone was counted between two and nine times. V and J are TRBV5-6 and TRBJ2-7, with D tentatively TRBD1 (6 bases). This CDR3 has 17 amino acids. Germline CDR1 and CDR2: SGHDT and YYEEEE. V lost 2 bases and J lost 2, with 20 bases in between. CDR3 sequence reads: CASSFKPFGSGAYEQYF. As DNA, the CDR3 is TGTGCCAGCAGCTTTAAACCCTTTGGGTCAGGGGCCTACGAGCAGTACTTC.

V gene TRBV30 combines with J gene TRBJ1-3; no clear D. V was cut by 4 bases and J by 0 bases, with 7 bases left in between. The CDR3 loop spans 13 amino acids. Germline CDR1 GTSNPN, CDR2 SVGIG (reference sequence). The CDR3 DNA reads as TGTGCCTGGACCCAAGACTCTGGAAACACCATATATTTT. It codes for CAWTQDSGNTIYF.

This clone was picked up one time. The chain's CDR3 is CASSQDSGTGPFREQYF. Here the CDR3 DNA reads TGCGCCAGCAGCCAAGATTCTGGGACGGGCCCTTTCCGCGAGCAGTACTTC. The chain joins TRBV4-1 to TRBJ2-7; D may match TRBD1 or TRBD2 (5 bases each). The V end lost 0 bases, the J end lost 6 bases, and 21 bases lay between the germline ends. Germline CDR1 reads MGHRA; CDR2 reads YSYEKL. This CDR3 region has 17 residues.

The chain links TRBV6-5 to TRBJ2-6; no reliable D call. There are 16 residues in the CDR3. V dropped 0 bases and J dropped 2 bases, with 8 bases sitting between them. Germline CDR1 MNHEY, CDR2 SVGAGI. CDR3 bases: TGTGCCAGCAGTTACTCGAGTGGGGCTGGGGCCAACGTCCTGACTTTC. Its translation: CASSYSSGAGANVLTF.

This clone has a single count. The chain combines TRBV21-1 with TRBJ2-7; no check of the table's D call, TRBD1, against the DNA was made. TRBV21-1 is a documented pseudogene. The CDR3 contains 12 residues. CDR3 DNA: TGTGCCAGCAGCAAAGGGGGCCGAGAGCAGTACTTC. Translated: CASSKGGREQYF.

V and J are TRBV2 and TRBJ1-2, with a tentative D call TRBD1 (6 bases). There are 12 residues in the CDR3. V dropped 8 bases and J dropped 7 bases, with 14 bases sitting between them. Germline V gene lookup returns CDR1 SNHLY and CDR2 FYNNEI. CDR3 in DNA: TGTGCCAGCCCTAGGGGGGGGCTTGGCTACACCTTC. This codes for CASPRGGLGYTF.

The V and J genes are TRBV11-2 and TRBJ1-4; the D is unclear. This CDR3 has 13 amino acids. Germline V gene lookup returns CDR1 SGHAT and CDR2 FQNNGV. Trimming took off 3 bases at V and 9 bases at J, with 11 bases between the two ends. The CDR3 DNA is TGTGCCAGCAGCTTCTCCCCCCTCCAAAAACTGTTTTTT. Its translation is CASSFSPLQKLFF. Combining the CDR3 with reference TRBV11-2 and TRBJ1-4 gives the whole variable domain EAGVAQSPRYKIIEKRQSVAFWCNPISGHATLYWYQQILGQGPKLLIQFQNNGVVDDSQLPKDRFSAERLKGVDSTLKIQPAKLEDSAVYLCASSFSPLQKLFFGSGTQLSVL.

The J gene is TRBJ1-5, the V gene TRBV30, with D hard to call. Germline loops: CDR1 GTSNPN, CDR2 SVGIG (reference sequence). V was pared by 6 bases and J by 2 bases, with 11 bases between. The CDR3 loop spans 13 amino acids. The CDR3 loop is CACQSGGNQPQHF. In DNA form, the CDR3 reads TGTGCCTGTCAATCTGGGGGCAATCAGCCCCAGCATTTT.

J is TRBJ2-3 and V is TRBV6-4; TRBD2 aligns across 9 bases. Germline trimming cut 8 bases from V and 1 base from J; bases unmatched to any gene: 4. CDR3 size: 14 residues. Germline-derived CDR1 and CDR2 are MRHNA and SNTAGT. The CDR3 here is CASQREEGTDTQYF. CDR3 sequence (DNA): TGTGCCAGCCAGCGGGAGGAGGGCACAGATACGCAGTATTTT.

This clone was detected once. The chain employs TRBV3-1 (or the pseudogene TRBV3-2) and TRBJ1-6; D not resolved. From germline, CDR1 is LGHDT and CDR2 YNNKEL (reference sequence). The germline V and J ends were trimmed by 2 bases and 0 bases, with 11 bases remaining between them. The CDR3 sequence is 17 residues long. CDR3 DNA sequence: TGTGCCAGCAGCCAACCGCGGGTTGGCTCCTATAATTCACCCCTCCACTTT. Translated: CASSQPRVGSYNSPLHF.

This sequence joins TRBV18 and TRBJ2-1; TRBD2 matches at 16 bases. In germline, CDR1 is KGHSH, CDR2 LQKENI. This CDR3 region has 17 residues. V gave up 2 bases and J gave up 7 bases; unmatched junction bases: 5. The CDR3 DNA follows: TGTGCCAGCTCACCAACCGGGACTAGCGGGAGGGTAAATGAGCAGTTCTTC. This codes for CASSPTGTSGRVNEQFF.

V is TRBV7-8 and J is TRBJ2-6; perhaps TRBD2 as D (5 bases). CDR1 is SGHVS and CDR2 is FQNEAQ in the germline V gene. V lost 4 bases to trimming and J lost 1 base, with 8 bases between them. The CDR3 extends over 15 amino acids. CDR3: CASSSGGSGANVLTF. The CDR3 DNA follows: TGTGCCAGCAGCTCCGGCGGGTCTGGGGCCAACGTCCTGACTTTC.

The chain employs TRBV5-1 and TRBJ2-1, with TRBD2 matching 7 bases. Germline CDR1 SGHRS, CDR2 YFSETQ. CDR3 size: 14 residues. Trimming cost V 6 bases and J 7 bases; bases outside gene matches: 10. CDR3 DNA: TGCGCCAGCACCCGAGGGTCCGGGGGGAATGAGCAGTTCTTC. Protein product: CASTRGSGGNEQFF.

The chain carries TRBV27 and TRBJ1-4; 8 positions agree with TRBD1. The CDR3 sequence is 14 residues long. Losses at the gene ends were 7 bases for V and 2 bases for J; bases not matched to a gene: 3. CDR1 is MNHEY and CDR2 is SMNVEV in the germline V gene (reference sequence). The CDR3 DNA reads TGTGCCAGCAAGGACAGGGACACTAATGAAAAACTGTTTTTT. This sequence encodes CASKDRDTNEKLFF. The whole variable domain, filled in from reference TRBV27 and TRBJ1-4, reads EAQVTQNPRYLITVTGKKLTVTCSQNMNHEYMSWYRQDPGLGLRQIYYSMNVEVTDKGDVPEGYKVSRKEKRNFPLILESPSPNQTSLYFCASKDRDTNEKLFFGSGTQLSVL.

The chain has TRBV6-5 and TRBJ1-2, with D perhaps TRBD1 (6 bases). The CDR3 sequence is 15 residues long. Germline CDR1 is MNHEY and CDR2 is SVGAGI. Trimming left V 0 bases short and J 5 bases short, with 13 bases between. DNA for the CDR3: TGTGCCAGCAGTTACTCTTTAGGGGGGAGGTATGGCTACACCTTC. Translating gives CASSYSLGGRYGYTF.